A selection of T cell receptor beta chains follows, all from one sample in a study of blood T cell repertoires in COVID-19. Generated by immunoSEQ multiplex PCR, the TCRdb table keeps only in-frame clones and is missing some. The data contain around 200,000 clones, more than 75% of them singletons. The sequencing sample was made of peripheral blood. The receptors originated from a woman aged 35 to 49 with COVID-19, enrolled during active disease. Both conserved end residues are part of each CDR3. The D gene is left open where the match is weak. Where a row states a size, it is once, few, many or the class of an expanded clone; other rows omit it.

d_call	v_call	clone_size	j_call	cdr3_length	cdr3_aa	cdr3_nt
.	TRBV7-2	.	TRBJ1-2	13	CASSLELNYGYTF	TGTGCCAGCAGCTTAGAACTTAACTATGGCTACACCTTC
.	TRBV5-5	.	TRBJ1-2	13	CASSMIHRDGYTF	TGTGCCAGCAGCATGATCCACAGGGATGGCTACACCTTC
.	TRBV2	.	TRBJ2-1	17	CASSEYIRTFGYNEQFF	TGTGCCAGCAGTGAATATATCCGGACTTTTGGCTACAATGAGCAGTTCTTC
TRBD2	TRBV11-2	.	TRBJ2-1	14	CASSSWTSSNEQFF	TGTGCCAGCAGCTCCTGGACTAGTAGTAATGAGCAGTTCTTC
.	TRBV20-1	.	TRBJ1-1	12	CSASRGGTEAFF	TGCAGTGCTAGTAGGGGGGGAACTGAAGCTTTCTTT
TRBD2	TRBV5-4	.	TRBJ2-1	18	CASSLELAGGPLYSEQFF	TGTGCCAGCAGCTTAGAGCTAGCGGGGGGGCCCCTGTACAGTGAGCAGTTCTTC
.	TRBV3-1/TRBV3-2	.	TRBJ1-5	13	CASSQGDGQPQHF	TGTGCCAGCAGCCAAGGTGACGGGCAGCCCCAGCATTTT
TRBD2	TRBV27	.	TRBJ2-3	16	CASSLSAGGGTDTQYF	TGTGCCAGCAGTTTAAGCGCGGGGGGTGGCACAGATACGCAGTATTTT
TRBD1	TRBV30	.	TRBJ2-7	12	CAWSATGYEQYF	TGTGCCTGGAGTGCGACAGGGTACGAGCAGTACTTC
TRBD1	TRBV5-1	.	TRBJ1-2	15	CASSLSGQGGYGYTF	TGCGCCAGCAGCTTGTCCGGACAGGGGGGCTATGGCTACACCTTC
.	TRBV27	once	TRBJ2-7	14	CASRFGGPHYEQYF	TGTGCCAGCAGATTCGGAGGTCCACACTACGAGCAGTACTTC
.	TRBV7-3	.	TRBJ2-5	14	CASSFQGGRETQYF	TGTGCCAGCAGCTTCCAGGGGGGCAGGGAGACCCAGTACTTC
.	TRBV18	few	TRBJ2-3	15	CASSPFAGSTDTQYF	TGTGCCAGCTCACCTTTTGCAGGTAGCACAGATACGCAGTATTTT
.	TRBV3-1/TRBV3-2	.	TRBJ2-4	16	CASSQEQGNWGNIQYF	TGTGCCAGCAGCCAAGAACAGGGAAATTGGGGAAACATTCAGTACTTC
TRBD1	TRBV27	.	TRBJ1-2	13	CASLDRETDGYTF	TGTGCCAGCTTGGACAGGGAAACGGATGGCTACACCTTC
TRBD1	TRBV2	.	TRBJ2-3	14	CASRGQELADTQYF	TGTGCCAGCAGAGGACAGGAGTTGGCAGATACGCAGTATTTT
.	TRBV4-3	.	TRBJ1-3	16	CASSQEGTYSGNTIYF	TGCGCCAGCAGCCAAGAGGGCACCTACTCTGGAAACACCATATATTTT
.	TRBV9	once	TRBJ2-1	17	CASSISPALFQVDEQFF	TGTGCCAGCAGCATATCCCCCGCGTTATTTCAGGTCGATGAGCAGTTCTTC
.	TRBV5-1	.	TRBJ1-6	18	CASSPLVVDISYNSPLHF	TGCGCCAGCAGCCCTCTAGTTGTAGATATCTCCTATAATTCACCCCTCCACTTT
.	TRBV18	.	TRBJ2-5	13	CASSPGEKETQYF	TGTGCCAGCTCACCCGGGGAGAAGGAGACCCAGTACTTC
TRBD2	TRBV27	.	TRBJ2-7	14	CASSRSGSSYEQYF	TGTGCCAGCAGCCGTAGCGGGAGCTCCTACGAGCAGTACTTC
.	TRBV30	few	TRBJ1-1	16	CAWSGSAGNMNTEAFF	TGTGCCTGGAGTGGTTCGGCAGGAAACATGAACACTGAAGCTTTCTTT
.	TRBV27	once	TRBJ2-6	19	CASSPRERATYSGANVLTF	TGTGCCAGCAGTCCGCGAGAGCGGGCTACATACTCTGGGGCCAACGTCCTGACTTTC
TRBD1	TRBV5-4	.	TRBJ1-6	15	CASSLAGTGYSPLHF	TGTGCCAGCAGCTTGGCCGGGACAGGTTATTCACCCCTCCACTTT
TRBD2	TRBV10-3	.	TRBJ2-3	19	CAISERGGGTGGTLDTQYF	TGTGCCATCAGTGAGCGAGGAGGGGGGACGGGAGGGACTCTAGATACGCAGTATTTT
.	TRBV30	.	TRBJ2-1	13	CAWSVEGYNEQFF	TGTGCCTGGAGTGTAGAGGGATACAATGAGCAGTTCTTC
TRBD2	TRBV19	.	TRBJ2-4	17	CASSMDPSGGLKNIQYF	TGTGCCAGTAGTATGGATCCTAGCGGGGGGCTCAAAAACATTCAGTACTTC
TRBD1	TRBV2	.	TRBJ2-4	13	CASSPRQGDIQYF	TGTGCCAGCAGTCCAAGACAGGGGGACATTCAGTACTTC
TRBD1	TRBV7-2	once	TRBJ1-2	13	CASSLATGDGYTF	TGTGCCAGCAGCTTGGCCACAGGGGACGGCTACACCTTC
.	TRBV6-5	.	TRBJ1-2	12	CASSHRDTGYTF	TGTGCCAGCAGTCACAGGGATACTGGCTACACCTTC
TRBD1	TRBV25-1	.	TRBJ1-6	13	CASTGQVNSPLHF	TGTGCCAGCACGGGACAGGTTAATTCACCCCTCCACTTT
TRBD2	TRBV5-6	.	TRBJ2-1	18	CASSLGSGTQRSYNEQFF	TGTGCCAGCAGCTTGGGTAGCGGGACTCAACGTTCCTACAATGAGCAGTTCTTC
.	TRBV5-6	once	TRBJ1-3	15	CASSPTGYSGNTIYF	TGTGCCAGCAGCCCCACAGGATACTCTGGAAACACCATATATTTT
.	TRBV3-1/TRBV3-2	.	TRBJ1-1	16	CASSQELSSRGSEAFF	TGTGCCAGCAGCCAAGAGTTGTCATCAAGGGGCTCTGAAGCTTTCTTT